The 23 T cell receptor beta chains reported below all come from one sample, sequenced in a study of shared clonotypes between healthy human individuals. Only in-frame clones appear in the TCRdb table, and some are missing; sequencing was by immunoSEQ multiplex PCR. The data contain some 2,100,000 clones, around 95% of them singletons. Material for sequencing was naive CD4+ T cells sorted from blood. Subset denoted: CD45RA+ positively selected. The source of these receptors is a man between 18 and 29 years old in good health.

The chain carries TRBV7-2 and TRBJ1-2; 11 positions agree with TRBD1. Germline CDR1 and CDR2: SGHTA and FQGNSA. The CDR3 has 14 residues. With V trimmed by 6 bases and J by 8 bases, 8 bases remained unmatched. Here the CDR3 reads CASRGGQGARGYTF. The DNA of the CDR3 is TGTGCCAGCAGAGGCGGACAGGGGGCGCGGGGCTACACCTTC.

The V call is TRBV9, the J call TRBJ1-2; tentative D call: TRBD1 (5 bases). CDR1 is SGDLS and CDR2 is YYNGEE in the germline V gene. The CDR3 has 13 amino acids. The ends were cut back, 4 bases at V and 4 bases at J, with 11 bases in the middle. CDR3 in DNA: TGTGCCAGCAGCACGGTCCAGGGCTATGGCTACACCTTC. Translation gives CASSTVQGYGYTF.

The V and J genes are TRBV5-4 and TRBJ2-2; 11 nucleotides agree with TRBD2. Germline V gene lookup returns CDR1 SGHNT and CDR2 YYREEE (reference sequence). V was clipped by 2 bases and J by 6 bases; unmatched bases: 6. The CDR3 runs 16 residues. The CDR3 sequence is CASSLDSGRAAGELFF. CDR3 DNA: TGTGCCAGCAGCTTAGATAGCGGGAGGGCCGCCGGGGAGCTGTTTTTT.

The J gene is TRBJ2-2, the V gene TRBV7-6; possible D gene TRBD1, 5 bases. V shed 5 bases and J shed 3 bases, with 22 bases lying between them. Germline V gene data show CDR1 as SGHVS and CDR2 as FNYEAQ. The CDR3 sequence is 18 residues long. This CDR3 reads CASSRNPWGNEDTGELFF. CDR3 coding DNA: TGTGCCAGCAGCCGCAATCCATGGGGCAACGAAGACACCGGGGAGCTGTTTTTT.

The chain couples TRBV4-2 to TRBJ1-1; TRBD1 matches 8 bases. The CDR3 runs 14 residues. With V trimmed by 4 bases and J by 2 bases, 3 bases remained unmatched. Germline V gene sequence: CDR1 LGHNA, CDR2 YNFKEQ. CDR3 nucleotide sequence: TGTGCCAGCAGCCCTCAGGGGGCCAACACTGAAGCTTTCTTT. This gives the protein CASSPQGANTEAFF.

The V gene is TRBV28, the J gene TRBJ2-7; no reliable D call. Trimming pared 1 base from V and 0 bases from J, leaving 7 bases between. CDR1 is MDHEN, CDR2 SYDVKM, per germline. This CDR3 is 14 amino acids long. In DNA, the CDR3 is TGTGCCAGCAGTTTATTTCTCATCTCCTACGAGCAGTACTTC. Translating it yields CASSLFLISYEQYF.

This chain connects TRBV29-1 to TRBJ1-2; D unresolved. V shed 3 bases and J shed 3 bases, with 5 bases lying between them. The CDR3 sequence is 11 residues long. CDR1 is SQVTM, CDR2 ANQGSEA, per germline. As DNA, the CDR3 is TGCAGCGTTGACAGCTACTATGGCTACACCTTC. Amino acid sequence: CSVDSYYGYTF.

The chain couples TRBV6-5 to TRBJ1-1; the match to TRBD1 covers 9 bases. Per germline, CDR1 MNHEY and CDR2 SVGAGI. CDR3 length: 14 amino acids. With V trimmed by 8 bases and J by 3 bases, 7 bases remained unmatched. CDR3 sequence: CASGGQGSDTEAFF. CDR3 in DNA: TGTGCCAGCGGGGGACAGGGTTCGGACACTGAAGCTTTCTTT.

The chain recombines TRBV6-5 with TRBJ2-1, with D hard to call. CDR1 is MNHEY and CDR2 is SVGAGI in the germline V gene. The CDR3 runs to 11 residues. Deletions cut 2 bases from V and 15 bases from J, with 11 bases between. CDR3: CASSYIGQRFF. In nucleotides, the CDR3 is TGTGCCAGCAGTTACATCGGGCAAAGGTTCTTC.

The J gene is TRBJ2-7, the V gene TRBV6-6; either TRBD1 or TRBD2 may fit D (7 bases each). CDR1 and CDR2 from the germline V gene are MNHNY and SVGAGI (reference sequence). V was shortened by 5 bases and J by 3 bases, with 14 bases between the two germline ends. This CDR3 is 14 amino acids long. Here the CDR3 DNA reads TGTGCCAGCAGTATACAGGGGAGGGACTACGAGCAGTACTTC. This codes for CASSIQGRDYEQYF.

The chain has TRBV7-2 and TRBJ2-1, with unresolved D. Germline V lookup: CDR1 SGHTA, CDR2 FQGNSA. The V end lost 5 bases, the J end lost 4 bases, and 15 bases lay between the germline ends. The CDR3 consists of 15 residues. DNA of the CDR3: TGTGCCAGCAGCCCTACGGGCGACGGATACAATGAGCAGTTCTTC. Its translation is CASSPTGDGYNEQFF.

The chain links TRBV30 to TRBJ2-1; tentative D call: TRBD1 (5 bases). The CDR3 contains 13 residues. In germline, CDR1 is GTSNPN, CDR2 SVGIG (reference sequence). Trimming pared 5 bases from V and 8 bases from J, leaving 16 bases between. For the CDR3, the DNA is TGTGCCTGGGCTCCCCCAGGGATGGATGAGCAGTTCTTC. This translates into CAWAPPGMDEQFF.

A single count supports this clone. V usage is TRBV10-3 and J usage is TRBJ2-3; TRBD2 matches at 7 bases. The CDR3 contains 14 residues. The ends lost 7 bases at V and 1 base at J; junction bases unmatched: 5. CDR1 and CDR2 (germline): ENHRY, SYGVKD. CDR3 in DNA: TGTGCCATCAAGGGCGGGAGCGGCACAGATACGCAGTATTTT. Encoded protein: CAIKGGSGTDTQYF.

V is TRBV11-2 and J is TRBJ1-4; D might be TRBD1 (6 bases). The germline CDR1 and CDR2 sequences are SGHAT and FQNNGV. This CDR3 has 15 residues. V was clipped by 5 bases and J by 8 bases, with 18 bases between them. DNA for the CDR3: TGTGCCAGCAGCGACCCAGGGGTTGGTTACGAAAAACTGTTTTTT. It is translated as CASSDPGVGYEKLFF.

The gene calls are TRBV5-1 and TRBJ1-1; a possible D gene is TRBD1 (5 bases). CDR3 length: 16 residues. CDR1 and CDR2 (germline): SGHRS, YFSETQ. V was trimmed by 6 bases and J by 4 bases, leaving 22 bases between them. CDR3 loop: CASNQAGLVRFTEAFF. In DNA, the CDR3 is TGCGCCAGCAACCAGGCAGGGTTGGTTAGATTCACTGAAGCTTTCTTT.

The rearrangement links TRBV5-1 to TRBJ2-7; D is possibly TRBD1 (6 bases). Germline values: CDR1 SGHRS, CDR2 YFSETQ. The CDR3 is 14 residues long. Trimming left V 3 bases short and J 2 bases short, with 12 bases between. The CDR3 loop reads CASSSGQHPYEQYF. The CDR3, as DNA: TGCGCCAGCAGCTCTGGACAGCACCCCTACGAGCAGTACTTC.

DNA of the CDR3: TGTGCCTGGGGGGGGATTACCACCGGGGAGCTGTTTTTT. This codes for CAWGGITTGELFF. The gene calls are TRBV30 and TRBJ2-2; tentatively, D is TRBD2 (6 bases). CDR1 GTSNPN and CDR2 SVGIG come from the germline V gene (reference sequence). V lost 5 bases and J 4 bases, leaving 11 bases between the germline ends. The CDR3 consists of 13 residues.

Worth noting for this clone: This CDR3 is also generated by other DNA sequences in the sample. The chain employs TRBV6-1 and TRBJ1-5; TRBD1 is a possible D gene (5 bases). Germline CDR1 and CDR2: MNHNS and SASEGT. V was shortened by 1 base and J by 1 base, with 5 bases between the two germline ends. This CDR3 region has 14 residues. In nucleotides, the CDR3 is TGTGCCAGCAGTGAAGGACAGAGCAATCAGCCCCAGCATTTT. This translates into CASSEGQSNQPQHF.

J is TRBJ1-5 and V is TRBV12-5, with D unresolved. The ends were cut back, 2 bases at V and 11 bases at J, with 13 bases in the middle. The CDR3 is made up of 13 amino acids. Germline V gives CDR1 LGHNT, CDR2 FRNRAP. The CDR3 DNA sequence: TGTGCTAGTGGTTTGTTCCATCGACCCGCCCAGCATTTT. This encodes CASGLFHRPAQHF.

In DNA, the CDR3 is TGCGCCAGCAGTCAGGCCAAGAGCGGCTCCTATAATTCACCCCTCCACTTT. As protein: CASSQAKSGSYNSPLHF. The rearrangement links TRBV10-2 to TRBJ1-6; D uncertain. CDR3 size: 17 residues. Germline V gives CDR1 WSHSY, CDR2 SAAADI. Trimming removed 5 bases from V and 0 bases from J, with 14 bases in between.

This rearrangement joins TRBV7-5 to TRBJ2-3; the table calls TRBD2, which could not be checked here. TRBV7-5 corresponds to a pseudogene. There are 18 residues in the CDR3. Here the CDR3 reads CARSLDREAGMGLDTQYF. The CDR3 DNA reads TGTGCCAGAAGCTTAGACCGTGAGGCGGGAATGGGCCTAGATACGCAGTATTTT.

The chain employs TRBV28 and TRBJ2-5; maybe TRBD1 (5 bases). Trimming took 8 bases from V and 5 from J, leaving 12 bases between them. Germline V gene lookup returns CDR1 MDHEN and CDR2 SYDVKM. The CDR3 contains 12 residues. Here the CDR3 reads CASQGVRETQYF. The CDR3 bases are TGTGCCAGCCAAGGGGTGCGGGAGACCCAGTACTTC.

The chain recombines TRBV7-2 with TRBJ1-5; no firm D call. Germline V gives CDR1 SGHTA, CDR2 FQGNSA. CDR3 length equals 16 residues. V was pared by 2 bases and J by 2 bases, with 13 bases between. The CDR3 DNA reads TGTGCCAGCAGCTTAATGGGAGTCGGGGGCAATCAGCCCCAGCATTTT. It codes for CASSLMGVGGNQPQHF.